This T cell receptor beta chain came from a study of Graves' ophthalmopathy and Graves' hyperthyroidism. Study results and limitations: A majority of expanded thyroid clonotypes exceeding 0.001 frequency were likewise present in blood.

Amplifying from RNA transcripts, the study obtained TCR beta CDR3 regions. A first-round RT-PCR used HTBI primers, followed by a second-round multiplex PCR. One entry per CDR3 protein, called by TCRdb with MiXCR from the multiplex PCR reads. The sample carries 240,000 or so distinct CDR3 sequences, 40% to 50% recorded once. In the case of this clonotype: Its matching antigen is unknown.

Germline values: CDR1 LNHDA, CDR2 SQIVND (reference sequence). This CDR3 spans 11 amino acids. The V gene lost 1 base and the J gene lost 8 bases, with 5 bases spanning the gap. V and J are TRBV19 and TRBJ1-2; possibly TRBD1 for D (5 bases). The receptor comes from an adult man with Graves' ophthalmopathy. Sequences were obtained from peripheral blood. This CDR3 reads CASSIGDGYTF. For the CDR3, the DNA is TGTGCCAGTAGTATAGGGGACGGCTACACCTTC.